Below, one TCR beta chain is given with its context. The data were taken from a study of blood T cell repertoires in COVID-19. Study as a whole: Samples came from the United States, Italy and Spain, spanning acute and convalescent COVID-19.

In the study's own analysis: Counts of nucleated cells, estimated from reference gene primer amplification, were obtained. Repertoires were generated with immunoSEQ multiplex PCR, while TCRdb's copy carries only in-frame clones and drops some. The DNA gave D and trimming, while V, J and clone size come from that table. The sample records about 170,000 clones, more than 75% being singletons. Sequenced material: peripheral blood. The source of this sequence is a man aged 65-85 years with acute or convalescent COVID-19.

CDR3 sequence (DNA): TGTGCCAGTAGTAGGGGGCCCCAAGAGACCCAGTACTTC. Its protein product is CASSRGPQETQYF. The chain uses TRBV19 and TRBJ2-5; TRBD1 might be the D (6 bases). The V gene's germline CDR1 is LNHDA and CDR2 SQIVND (reference sequence). This CDR3 is built from 13 residues. The V gene lost 4 bases and the J gene lost 1 base, with 7 bases spanning the gap.